Reported below is one T cell receptor (beta chain). Its specific antigen is unknown. Base qualities are not provided; no much larger clone lies one nucleotide away. Via the germline V gene, CDR1 is SGHNT and CDR2 YENEEA. From cysteine to phenylalanine, the CDR3 is 11 amino acids long. Only the CDR3 region is kept as DNA, spanning 33 bases read in frame from base 1. A distance of 2 bases separates the germline ends of V and J, which lose 4 bases and 4 bases respectively. The data are from a study of control samples from healthy donors and cancer patients (TCRdb year 2020). The library was prepared using the immunoSEQ multiplex PCR assay. Imported from immuneACCESS, the table was reduced by TCRdb to in-frame sequences with V and J called. These copies leave out some clones; in studies compared against another copy, an unresolved V gene accounts for under half, and the cause of the remainder is not known. Across this sample there are some 120,000 clones, with roughly 91% seen only once. The ten largest clones add up to around 9.4% of the sample.

The V and J segments used are TRBV11-3 and TRBJ1-3; no D segment can be confidently identified. The TCR sequence derives from a man aged 35 to 55 in good health. Material for sequencing was blood. The CDR3 loop reads CASSYGNTIYF. The nucleotide sequence is TGTGCCAGCAGCTACGGAAACACCATATATTTT.